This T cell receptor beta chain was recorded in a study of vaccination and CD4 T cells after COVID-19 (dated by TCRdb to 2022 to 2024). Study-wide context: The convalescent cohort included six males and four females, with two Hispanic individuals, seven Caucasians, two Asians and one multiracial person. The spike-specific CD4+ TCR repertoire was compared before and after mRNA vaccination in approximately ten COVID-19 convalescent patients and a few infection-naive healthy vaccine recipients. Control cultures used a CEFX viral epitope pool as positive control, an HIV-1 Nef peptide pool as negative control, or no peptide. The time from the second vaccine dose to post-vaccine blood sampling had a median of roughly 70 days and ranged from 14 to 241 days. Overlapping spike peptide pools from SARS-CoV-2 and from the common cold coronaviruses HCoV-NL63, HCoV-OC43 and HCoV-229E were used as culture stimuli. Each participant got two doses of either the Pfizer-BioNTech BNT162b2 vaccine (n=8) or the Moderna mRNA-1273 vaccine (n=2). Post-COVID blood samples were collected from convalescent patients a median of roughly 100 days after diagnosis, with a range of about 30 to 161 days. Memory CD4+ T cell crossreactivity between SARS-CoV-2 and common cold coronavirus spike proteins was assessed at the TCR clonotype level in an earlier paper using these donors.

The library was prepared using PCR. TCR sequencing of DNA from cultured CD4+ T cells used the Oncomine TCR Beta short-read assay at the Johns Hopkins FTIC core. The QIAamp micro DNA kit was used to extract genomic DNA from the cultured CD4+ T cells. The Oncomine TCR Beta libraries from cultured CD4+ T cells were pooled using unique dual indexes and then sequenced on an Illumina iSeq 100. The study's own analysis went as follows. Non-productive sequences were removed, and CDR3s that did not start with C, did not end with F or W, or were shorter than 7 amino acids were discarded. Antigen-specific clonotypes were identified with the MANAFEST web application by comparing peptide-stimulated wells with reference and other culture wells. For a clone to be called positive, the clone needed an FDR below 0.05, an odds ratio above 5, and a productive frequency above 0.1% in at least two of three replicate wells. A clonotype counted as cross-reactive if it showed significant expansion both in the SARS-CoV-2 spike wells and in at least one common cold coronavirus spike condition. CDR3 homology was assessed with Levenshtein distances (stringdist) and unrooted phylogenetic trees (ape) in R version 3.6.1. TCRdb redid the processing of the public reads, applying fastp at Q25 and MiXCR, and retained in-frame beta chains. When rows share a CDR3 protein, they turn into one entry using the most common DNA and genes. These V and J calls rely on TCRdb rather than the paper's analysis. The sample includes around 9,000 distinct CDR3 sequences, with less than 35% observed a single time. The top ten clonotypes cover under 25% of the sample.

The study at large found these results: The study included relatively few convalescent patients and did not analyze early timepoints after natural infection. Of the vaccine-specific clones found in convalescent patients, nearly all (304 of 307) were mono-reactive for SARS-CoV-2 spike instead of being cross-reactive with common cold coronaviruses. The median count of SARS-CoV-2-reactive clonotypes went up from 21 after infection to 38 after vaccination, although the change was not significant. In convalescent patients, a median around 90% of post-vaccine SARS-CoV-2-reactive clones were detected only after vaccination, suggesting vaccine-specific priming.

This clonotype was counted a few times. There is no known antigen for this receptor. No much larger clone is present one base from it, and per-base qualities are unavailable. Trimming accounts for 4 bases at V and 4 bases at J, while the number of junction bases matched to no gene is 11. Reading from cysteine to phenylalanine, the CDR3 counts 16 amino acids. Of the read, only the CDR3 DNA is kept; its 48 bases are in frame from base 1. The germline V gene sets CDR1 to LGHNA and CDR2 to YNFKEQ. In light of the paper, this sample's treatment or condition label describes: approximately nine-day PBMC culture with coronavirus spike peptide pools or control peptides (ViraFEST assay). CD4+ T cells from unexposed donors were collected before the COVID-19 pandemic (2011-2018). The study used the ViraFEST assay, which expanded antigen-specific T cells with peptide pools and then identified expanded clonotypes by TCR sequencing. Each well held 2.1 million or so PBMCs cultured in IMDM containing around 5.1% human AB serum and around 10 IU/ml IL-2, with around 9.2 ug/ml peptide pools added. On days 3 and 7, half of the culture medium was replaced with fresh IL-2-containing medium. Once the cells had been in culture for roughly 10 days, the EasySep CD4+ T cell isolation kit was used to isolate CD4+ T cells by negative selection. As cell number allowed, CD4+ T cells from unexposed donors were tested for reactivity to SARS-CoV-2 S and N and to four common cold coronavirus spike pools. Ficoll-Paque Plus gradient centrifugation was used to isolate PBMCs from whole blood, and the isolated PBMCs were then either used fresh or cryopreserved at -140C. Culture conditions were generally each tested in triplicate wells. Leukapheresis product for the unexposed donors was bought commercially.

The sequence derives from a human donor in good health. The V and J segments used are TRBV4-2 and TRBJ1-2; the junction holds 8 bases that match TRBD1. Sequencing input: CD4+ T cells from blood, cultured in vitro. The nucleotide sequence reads TGTGCCAGCAGCCTAGGTCCGGGACAGGTGAGCTATGGCTACACCTTC. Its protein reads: CASSLGPGQVSYGYTF.